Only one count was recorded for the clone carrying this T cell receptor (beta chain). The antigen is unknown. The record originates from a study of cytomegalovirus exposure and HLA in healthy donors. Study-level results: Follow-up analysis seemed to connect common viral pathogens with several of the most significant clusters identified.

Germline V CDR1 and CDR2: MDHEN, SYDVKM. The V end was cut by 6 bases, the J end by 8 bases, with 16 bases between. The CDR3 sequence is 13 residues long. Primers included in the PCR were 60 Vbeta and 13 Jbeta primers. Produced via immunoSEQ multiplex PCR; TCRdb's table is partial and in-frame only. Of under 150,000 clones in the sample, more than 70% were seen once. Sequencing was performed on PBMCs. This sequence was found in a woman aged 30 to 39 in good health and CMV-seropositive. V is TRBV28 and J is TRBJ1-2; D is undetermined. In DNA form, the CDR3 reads TGTGCCAGCAGCGAGGGCGGGGTAAGAGGCTACACCTTC. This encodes CASSEGGVRGYTF.